A few counts support the clone carrying this T cell receptor beta chain. As yet, its antigen is unknown. Extracted RNA was reverse transcribed, and the resulting cDNA served as sequencing template. Clones were sequenced by immunoSEQ multiplex PCR, and TCRdb holds only the in-frame ones, with some missing. The table records 190,000 or so clones, 58% of them present only once. These data originate in a study of CD8+ T cells in alopecia areata. Study outcomes and limitations: Because of a solitary nonresponder, the connection of baseline CD8+ expansion to response stays uncertain. In scalp, tofacitinib significantly decreased clonality and expanded CD8+ clones among the top 100.

The germline V and J ends were trimmed by 4 bases and 7 bases, with 14 bases remaining between them. CDR1 and CDR2 (germline): SGHRS, YFSETQ. This CDR3 comprises 13 residues. The treatment was: oral pan-JAK inhibitor, 5-10 mg twice daily. The chain is built from TRBV5-1 and TRBJ1-1; D remains unclear. Sequencing was performed on CD4+ T cells sorted from blood, taken at week 24, from a patient treated with tofacitinib. This TCR came from a human donor with alopecia areata. The CDR3 DNA sequence: TGCGCCAGCAGCCCGCCGGGTGTTCATGAAGCTTTCTTT. This gives the protein CASSPPGVHEAFF.